This entry lists 26 T cell receptor beta chains sequenced from one sample in a study of cytomegalovirus exposure and HLA in healthy donors. The PCR was carried out with 60 Vbeta primers and 13 Jbeta primers. The method was immunoSEQ multiplex PCR; TCRdb's version includes in-frame clones alone and lacks a portion of them. The table records 150,000 to 200,000 clones, approximately 78% of them present only once. Sequenced sample: PBMCs. These receptors came from a woman aged 45-65 years in good health and CMV-seropositive.

This clone came up once. The chain recombines TRBV4-1 with TRBJ1-4, with a weak D call TRBD1 (6 bases). CDR3 length equals 15 residues. Trimming removed 5 bases at V and 8 bases at J, with 18 bases between. The V gene's germline CDR1 is MGHRA and CDR2 YSYEKL. The CDR3 bases are TGCGCCAGCAGCTCCCGACAGGTACAAATGGAAAAACTGTTTTTT. The encoded protein is CASSSRQVQMEKLFF.

This chain links TRBV9 with TRBJ1-6, with 7 bases that match TRBD1. The CDR3 runs 15 residues. Trimming took 0 bases from V and 7 from J; bases not matched to a gene: 4. Looked up from germline, CDR1 is SGDLS and CDR2 is YYNGEE. The DNA for the CDR3 is TGTGCCAGCAGCGTAGGAGACAGGGACAATTCACCCCTCCACTTT. Its protein product is CASSVGDRDNSPLHF.

The rearrangement uses TRBV18 and TRBJ2-5; 9 bases fit TRBD1. The CDR3 covers 16 residues. The trim removed 3 bases at V and 4 bases at J, leaving 9 bases unmatched. Germline lookup yields CDR1 KGHSH and CDR2 LQKENI. The CDR3 reads CASSPSPGQGGETQYF. For the CDR3, the DNA is TGTGCCAGCTCACCGTCACCGGGACAGGGTGGAGAGACCCAGTACTTC.

The CDR3 loop reads CASRATGNSGNTIYF. The CDR3 DNA sequence: TGCGCCAGCAGGGCGACAGGGAACTCGGGAAACACCATATATTTT. The chain has TRBV10-2 and TRBJ1-3; 7 bases agree with TRBD1. With V trimmed by 6 bases and J by 4 bases, 9 bases remained unmatched. In germline, CDR1 is WSHSY, CDR2 SAAADI. The CDR3 consists of 15 residues.

The chain carries TRBV7-8 and TRBJ1-2; tentative D call: TRBD1 (6 bases). V was pared by 4 bases and J by 5 bases, with 17 bases between. Germline-derived CDR1 and CDR2 are SGHVS and FQNEAQ. The CDR3 is 15 amino acids. CDR3 sequence: CASSSYDRTGYGYTF. CDR3 DNA sequence: TGTGCCAGCAGCTCCTACGACAGGACGGGGTATGGCTACACCTTC.

Remarks on this clone: Sequence at one end of the junction differs from germline and may be a read error. CDR3 residues: CASSVSAGANGLTF. CDR3 DNA sequence: TGTGCCAGCAGCGTAAGCGCTGGGGCCAACGGCCTGACTTTC. V and J are TRBV9 and TRBJ2-6; possibly TRBD1 for D (5 bases). This CDR3 contains 14 residues. Germline-derived CDR1 and CDR2 are SGDLS and YYNGEE. Filled out from reference TRBV9 and TRBJ2-6, the complete variable domain reads DSGVTQTPKHLITATGQRVTLRCSPRSGDLSVYWYQQSLDQGLQFLIQYYNGEERAKGNILERFSAQQFPDLHSELNLSSLELGDSALYFCASSVSAGANGLTFGAGSRLTVL.

This chain joins TRBV27 and TRBJ2-7; 7 bases line up with TRBD1. The CDR3 runs 12 residues. V dropped 0 bases and J dropped 12; count of bases not matched to a gene: 5. The germline gives CDR1 MNHEY, CDR2 SMNVEV (reference sequence). CDR3 DNA sequence: TGTGCCAGCAGTTTATCGGGACAGCCCCCGTACTTC. Translation gives CASSLSGQPPYF.

The V call is TRBV7-8, the J call TRBJ2-7, with 8 bases lining up with TRBD1. CDR3 size: 19 residues. Losses at the gene ends were 5 bases for V and 3 bases for J; bases not matched to a gene: 21. Per germline, CDR1 SGHVS and CDR2 FQNEAQ. The CDR3 sequence: CASSKAGTGSLRHGYEQYF. In DNA form, the CDR3 reads TGTGCCAGCAGCAAGGCCGGGACAGGCTCCCTTAGACACGGCTACGAGCAGTACTTC.

V usage is TRBV19 and J usage is TRBJ2-1, with 7 bases aligning to TRBD1. The V segment lost 6 bases and the J segment 5 bases; nucleotides outside the gene matches: 7. The CDR3 length is 14 residues. Per the germline V gene, CDR1 is LNHDA and CDR2 is SQIVND (reference sequence). The CDR3 is CASRDRAEDNEQFF. The CDR3 DNA follows: TGTGCCAGTAGAGACAGGGCGGAGGACAATGAGCAGTTCTTC.

The genes are TRBV27 and TRBJ2-3, with 10 bases aligning to TRBD1. The CDR3 is 16 amino acids. Germline-derived CDR1 and CDR2 are MNHEY and SMNVEV (reference sequence). V shed 2 bases, J shed 5 bases, and the junction held 7 bases outside the gene matches. CDR3 sequence reads: CASSLIPTGGRDTQYF. As DNA, the CDR3 is TGTGCCAGCAGTTTAATACCGACAGGGGGCAGAGATACGCAGTATTTT.

The V gene is TRBV5-1, the J gene TRBJ2-1, with TRBD1 as a possible D gene (7 bases). CDR1 and CDR2 from the germline V gene are SGHRS and YFSETQ. The CDR3 loop spans 18 amino acids. V gave up 0 bases and J gave up 2 bases, with 18 bases separating them. CDR3 residues: CASSLAFMRDRPYNEQFF. CDR3 DNA sequence: TGCGCCAGCAGCTTGGCCTTCATGCGGGACAGACCCTACAATGAGCAGTTCTTC.

V is TRBV18 and J is TRBJ2-5; tentative D call: TRBD1 (6 bases). Germline CDR1 KGHSH, CDR2 LQKENI. This CDR3 comprises 15 residues. Trimming took off 3 bases at V and 3 bases at J, with 14 bases between the two ends. CDR3 residues: CASSPNRVEEETQYF. The CDR3, as DNA: TGTGCCAGCTCACCGAACAGGGTAGAGGAAGAGACCCAGTACTTC.

This clone appeared once. The gene calls are TRBV4-3 and TRBJ2-1; 7 bases match TRBD1. Germline trimming cut 0 bases from V and 0 bases from J; bases unmatched to any gene: 2. Germline CDR1 LGHNA, CDR2 YSLEER. This CDR3 spans 16 amino acids. The CDR3 region is CASSQEGGLSYNEQFF. DNA of the CDR3: TGCGCCAGCAGCCAAGAAGGGGGCCTCTCCTACAATGAGCAGTTCTTC.

The rearrangement links TRBV19 to TRBJ1-6; D remains unclear. The germline CDR1 and CDR2 sequences are LNHDA and SQIVND (reference sequence). The length of the CDR3 is 14 residues. Trimming shortened V by 6 bases and J by 8 bases, and 14 bases separated the two germline ends. The chain's CDR3 is CASRLGRLDSPLHF. The CDR3, as DNA: TGTGCCAGTAGGTTGGGGAGGTTGGATTCACCCCTCCACTTT.

The CDR3 DNA reads as TGTGCCAGTAGTATGCAGGGAAAGGGAGAGACCCAGTACTTC. This sequence encodes CASSMQGKGETQYF. The gene calls are TRBV19 and TRBJ2-5; D is possibly TRBD1 (5 bases). The CDR3 spans 14 residues. V shed 3 bases and J shed 4 bases, with 12 bases lying between them. Germline V gives CDR1 LNHDA, CDR2 SQIVND (reference sequence).

In the case of this clone: In this CDR3 the conserved last residue, phenylalanine or tryptophan, is missing, so a read error is likely. No DNA is shown, since the ends of the CDR3 on it are uncertain; the CDR3 is the one TCRdb lists. The rearrangement joins TRBV6-1 to TRBJ2-7; the tabulated D call, TRBD1, remains unverified against the DNA. The CDR3 spans 12 residues, counting both ends. Germline lookup yields CDR1 MNHNS and CDR2 SASEGT. CDR3 sequence: CASTGDRPTKRC.

The V and J genes are TRBV4-1 and TRBJ1-2; D is perhaps TRBD1 (6 bases). V was pared by 1 base and J by 8 bases, with 14 bases between. The germline V gene has CDR1 MGHRA and CDR2 YSYEKL. The CDR3 has 14 amino acids. The CDR3 DNA follows: TGCGCCAGCAGCCAAGGGTCAGGGGCCGGCGGCTACACCTTC. Translation gives CASSQGSGAGGYTF.

On this clone: A junction boundary mismatches the germline segment, possibly from a read error. The chain uses TRBV7-9 and TRBJ2-3; 7 bases agree with TRBD1. CDR1 and CDR2 from the germline V gene are SEHNR and FQNEAQ (reference sequence). CDR3 size: 15 residues. This chain's CDR3 is CSSSQDRPSTDTQYF. The CDR3 DNA reads as TGTTCCAGCAGCCAGGACAGGCCCAGCACAGATACGCAGTATTTT.

J is TRBJ1-2 and V is TRBV2; 7 bases fit TRBD1. CDR1 is SNHLY, CDR2 FYNNEI, per germline. With 6 bases clipped from V and 7 bases from J, the junction kept 8 bases outside the gene matches. CDR3 length: 13 residues. The CDR3 DNA reads as TGTGCCAGCAGGGAAACCGGGACAGTTGGCTACACCTTC. It specifies CASRETGTVGYTF.

The chain employs TRBV25-1 and TRBJ2-3, with 9 bases that match TRBD2. The V gene end was trimmed by 2 bases and the J gene end by 1 base; junction bases not matched to a gene: 1. Germline values: CDR1 MGHDK, CDR2 SYGVNS. The CDR3 length is 15 residues. CDR3 DNA: TGTGCCAGCAGTGAACGACTAGCGGGCACAGATACGCAGTATTTT. Translation gives CASSERLAGTDTQYF.

CDR3 sequence reads: CSVELTSANEQFF. CDR3 in DNA: TGCAGCGTTGAATTGACTAGCGCGAATGAGCAGTTCTTC. The rearrangement links TRBV29-1 to TRBJ2-1; TRBD2 matches 8 bases. The J segment lost 7 bases and the V segment lost 2 bases, leaving 4 bases of the junction unmatched. CDR3 length: 13 residues. Germline CDR1 SQVTM, CDR2 ANQGSEA.

The CDR3 reads CASSPDRANGNEQFF. The CDR3 DNA is TGTGCCAGCAGCCCGGACAGGGCAAATGGCAATGAGCAGTTCTTC. The V and J genes are TRBV5-6 and TRBJ2-1, with 8 bases fitting TRBD1. The CDR3 contains 15 residues. Germline V CDR1 and CDR2: SGHDT, YYEEEE. Trimming at V came to 4 bases and at J to 6 bases, leaving 9 bases not matched to a gene. Full variable domain (outside the CDR3, taken from reference TRBV5-6 and TRBJ2-1): DAGVTQSPTHLIKTRGQQVTLRCSPKSGHDTVSWYQQALGQGPQFIFQYYEEEERQRGNFPDRFSGHQFPNYSSELNVNALLLGDSALYLCASSPDRANGNEQFFGPGTRLTVL.

The chain employs TRBV7-2 and TRBJ1-1; 7 positions match TRBD1. J was trimmed by 4 bases and V by 1 base; bases with no gene match: 12. CDR3 length equals 17 residues. Germline loops: CDR1 SGHTA, CDR2 FQGNSA. In nucleotides, the CDR3 is TGTGCCAGCAGCTTAGTATGGGAAGGGCCAGGGGGCACTGAAGCTTTCTTT. The encoded protein is CASSLVWEGPGGTEAFF.

CDR3 sequence (DNA): TGTGCCAGCAGCTTACGTGGGGCCGGGGCCAAAAACATTCAGTACTTC. Amino acid sequence: CASSLRGAGAKNIQYF. The J gene is TRBJ2-4, the V gene TRBV7-9, with D tentatively TRBD1 (5 bases). This CDR3 region has 16 residues. Germline V gene lookup returns CDR1 SEHNR and CDR2 FQNEAQ (reference sequence). The V end lost 2 bases, the J end lost 1 base, and 12 bases lay between the germline ends.

The chain links TRBV2 to TRBJ2-3; tentatively, D is TRBD1 (6 bases). V was pared by 2 bases and J by 10 bases, with 22 bases between. The CDR3 has 16 amino acids. Germline-derived CDR1 and CDR2 are SNHLY and FYNNEI. The CDR3 coding sequence is TGTGCCAGCAGTGAAAACCCCGGGACACCGAGAAATGCGCAGTATTTT. It is translated as CASSENPGTPRNAQYF.

CDR3 amino acids: CASRRSAIYEQYF. The CDR3 nucleotides are TGTGCCAGCAGGAGAAGTGCTATCTACGAGCAGTACTTC. The chain joins TRBV7-9 to TRBJ2-5, with D uncertain. The J call may be faulty, since TRBJ2-7 better matches the DNA end. The germline gives CDR1 SEHNR, CDR2 FQNEAQ (reference sequence). This CDR3 has 13 residues.